This TCR beta chain came from a study of cytomegalovirus exposure and HLA in healthy donors. The study, taken as a whole, reports: Other equally common chains were less clonally expanded than HLA-associated TCR beta chains, a later analysis showed. A later analysis revealed that TCR association rates differed between HLA loci, peaking at DRB1 and bottoming out at HLA-C. Three CMV-associated chains proved CMV antigen-specific in vitro. There were several of the most significant clusters that appeared linked to common viral pathogens in a later analysis.

About this clone itself: Its specificity is unknown.

Germline CDR1 is MNHEY and CDR2 is SMNVEV (reference sequence). CDR3 size: 15 residues. V lost 2 bases to trimming and J lost 0 bases, with 11 bases between them. Amplification used 60 Vbeta primers and 13 Jbeta primers. The repertoire was sequenced with immunoSEQ multiplex PCR; TCRdb's copy has only in-frame clones and lacks some. The sample shows approximately 74,000 clones, about 64% of them seen only once. The TCR was taken from a man in his thirties or forties in good health and CMV-seropositive. The J gene is TRBJ2-7, the V gene TRBV27; a weak D match, TRBD2 (5 bases). Sequencing used PBMCs. CDR3 sequence reads: CASSLLGLSSYEQYF. CDR3 nucleotides: TGTGCCAGCAGTTTACTCGGACTTTCCTCCTACGAGCAGTACTTC.